This TCR beta chain was recovered during a study of cytomegalovirus exposure and HLA in healthy donors. Germline trimming cut 4 bases from V and 8 bases from J; bases unmatched to any gene: 7. The CDR3 length is 15 residues. Germline V gene sequence: CDR1 SGHTA, CDR2 FQGTGA. PCR used 60 Vbeta primers and 13 Jbeta primers. In the authors' methods: It was a later analysis that counted about 80 million unique TCR beta chains, of which roughly 11 million were shared. The method was immunoSEQ multiplex PCR; TCRdb's version includes in-frame clones alone and lacks a portion of them. V, J and clone size are those of that table, while D and trimming were read from the DNA. The sample gives 150,000 or so clones, 60% to 85% of which show up once; less than 15% is in the top ten. Details on this clone: Its antigen is not identified.

Broader study findings: Certain sequence variants were highly shared and formed a cluster, and this cluster was likely a sequencing artifact. A later analysis, which compared TCR beta chains of equal frequency, found the HLA-associated ones more clonally expanded. Links to common viral pathogens appeared, in a later analysis, for several of the most significant clusters.

The genes are TRBV7-3 and TRBJ2-1; TRBD2 matches at 11 bases. The sequence was collected from a middle-aged man in good health and CMV-seropositive. Sequenced material: PBMCs. The CDR3 here is CASSSSSGRYDEQFF. The CDR3 DNA reads as TGTGCCAGCAGCTCCTCTAGCGGGAGGTATGATGAGCAGTTCTTC.